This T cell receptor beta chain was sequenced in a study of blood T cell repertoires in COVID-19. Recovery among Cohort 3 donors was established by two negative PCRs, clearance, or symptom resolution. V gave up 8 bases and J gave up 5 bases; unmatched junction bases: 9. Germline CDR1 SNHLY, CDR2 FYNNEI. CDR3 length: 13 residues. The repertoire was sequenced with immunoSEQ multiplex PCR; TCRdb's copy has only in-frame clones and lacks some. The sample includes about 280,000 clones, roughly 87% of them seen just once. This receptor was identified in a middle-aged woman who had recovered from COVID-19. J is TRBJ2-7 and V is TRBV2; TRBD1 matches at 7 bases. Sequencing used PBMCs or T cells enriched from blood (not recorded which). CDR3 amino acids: CASGFTGANEQYF. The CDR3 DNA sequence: TGTGCCAGCGGATTTACAGGGGCGAACGAGCAGTACTTC. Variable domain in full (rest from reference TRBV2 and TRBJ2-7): EPEVTQTPSHQVTQMGQEVILRCVPISNHLYFYWYRQILGQKVEFLVSFYNNEISEKSEIFDDQFSVERPDGSNFTLKIRSTKLEDSAMYFCASGFTGANEQYFGPGTRLTVT.